There are many counts of the clone carrying this T cell receptor beta chain. Its antigen is still unknown. Construction of the TCR beta libraries employed iRepertoire HTBI primers in conjunction with Arm-PCR of CDR3 regions. MiXCR was run by TCRdb on the multiplex PCR reads, yielding one entry per CDR3 protein. The sample yields roughly 520,000 distinct CDR3 sequences, around 12% seen once. This record comes from a study of regulatory T cells in long-lasting Graves disease. Study information: Antithyroid drug intake by newly diagnosed Graves' patients had lasted under 3 months.

This CDR3 contains 15 residues. Germline values: CDR1 LNHDA, CDR2 SQIVND (reference sequence). Trimming stripped 1 base from V and 4 bases from J, with 13 bases between. Overall study results and limits: The study examined only peripheral blood, not thyroid tissue. Persistent disease favored TRBV28, TRBJ1-2 and TRBJ2-5.

Described time point: newly diagnosed GD, antithyroid drugs for less than 3 months. There was RNA extracted from PBMCs, and the TCR library was made from it. The same sample was also studied in work on T cells in Graves' hyperthyroidism and ophthalmopathy. Per that study: Diagnosis of hyperthyroidism was new in patients aged 18 to 65, and its duration was under 2 months.

The sequence came from a woman in her thirties with Graves disease. The chain carries TRBV19 and TRBJ1-2, with TRBD1 as a possible D gene (5 bases). Sequencing used peripheral blood mononuclear cells (PBMCs), obtained at new diagnosis, from a patient treated with antithyroid drugs. The CDR3 loop reads CASSIVEGPIYGYTF. The CDR3 DNA sequence: TGTGCCAGTAGTATAGTTGAGGGACCGATCTATGGCTACACCTTC.